This TCR beta chain emerged from a study of radiotherapy plus CTLA-4 blockade in lung cancer. Across the whole study: Objective responses were observed in 15% to 20% of patients, and disease control was achieved by approximately 30%. Study results and limitations: Reportedly, early blood T cell clone dynamics best predicted response, with interferon-beta. Clones of tumor-derived TCRs expanded in blood after radiotherapy plus ipilimumab.

Comment on this clone: Antigen specificity is unknown.

Assay: immunoSEQ multiplex PCR; the TCRdb copy retains only in-frame clones and omits some. The sample holds approximately 99,000 clones, just over 85% seen once. The study treated chemo-refractory metastatic non-small-cell lung cancer patients with focal radiation plus ipilimumab CTLA-4 blockade. The CDR3 length is 13 residues. Trimming removed 4 bases at V and 5 bases at J, with 11 bases between. Looked up from germline, CDR1 is SGHTA and CDR2 is FQGTGA. The sequence was collected from a human donor with non-small cell lung cancer that progressed on radiotherapy plus ipilimumab. Sequences were derived from peripheral blood, sampled from a patient treated with radiotherapy plus ipilimumab. The chain joins TRBV7-3 to TRBJ1-1, with D tentatively TRBD1 (6 bases). CDR3 region: CASSYRVGTEAFF. CDR3 bases: TGTGCCAGCAGCTACAGGGTCGGGACTGAAGCTTTCTTT.